These 5 T cell receptor beta chains were all obtained from the same sample, sequenced in a study of T cell repertoires in cytomegalovirus infection. MiXCR, applied by TCRdb to the reads, yields one record per CDR3 protein. The sample carries approximately 550,000 distinct CDR3 sequences, 15% to 20% recorded once. Material for sequencing was CD8+ T cells from PBMCs. The origin of the receptors is a human donor in good health (CMV status not recorded). Some clones in this sample may be carry-over from other donors' samples.

The chain uses TRBV27 and TRBJ1-5; D remains unclear. Germline CDR1 MNHEY, CDR2 SMNVEV (reference sequence). This CDR3 comprises 17 residues. V was pared by 5 bases and J by 7 bases, with 24 bases between. For the CDR3, the DNA is TGTGCCAGCAGTCCACAAATGGCCCGCCTTCCGTCACAGCCCCAGCATTTT. Protein: CASSPQMARLPSQPQHF.

The chain uses TRBV4-2 and TRBJ2-7; tentative D call: TRBD2 (7 bases). The germline gives CDR1 LGHNA, CDR2 YNFKEQ. The CDR3 runs 16 residues. V dropped 0 bases and J dropped 4 bases, with 16 bases sitting between them. CDR3 nucleotide sequence: TGTGCCAGCAGCCAAGATAAGGTGGGAGGGGGGTACGAGCAGTACTTC. This encodes CASSQDKVGGGYEQYF.

This clonotype was seen at least ten times. V usage is TRBV20-1 and J usage is TRBJ2-7; D is tentatively TRBD1 or TRBD2 (5 bases each). The CDR3 has 12 amino acids. The germline CDR1 and CDR2 sequences are DFQATT and SNEGSKA (reference sequence). Trimming left V 7 bases short and J 4 bases short, with 14 bases between. CDR3 residues: CSVTLGAYEQYF. DNA of the CDR3: TGCAGTGTGACTCTCGGGGCGTACGAGCAGTACTTC.

This clonotype was seen only a few times. V gene TRBV9 combines with J gene TRBJ2-7, with D tentatively TRBD2 (5 bases). The CDR3 runs to 14 residues. V lost 3 bases and J 3 bases, leaving 13 bases between the germline ends. Germline lookup yields CDR1 SGDLS and CDR2 YYNGEE. The DNA of the CDR3 is TGTGCCAGCAGCGCCACAAGCGGCGGCTACGAGCAGTACTTC. Residues: CASSATSGGYEQYF.

This clonotype showed up just a few times. The CDR3 nucleotides are TGTGCCAGCAGCGTAGCCGGGGACGGCTACACCTTC. It is translated as CASSVAGDGYTF. V is TRBV9 and J is TRBJ1-2; weak D call: TRBD1 (5 bases). This CDR3 contains 12 residues. The V gene lost 0 bases and the J gene lost 8 bases, with 8 bases spanning the gap. Germline loops: CDR1 SGDLS, CDR2 YYNGEE.